This T cell receptor beta chain originates from a study of blood T cell repertoires in COVID-19. For the study at large: COVID-19 samples, acute and convalescent, were from the United States, Italy and Spain. Sample material is recorded as cDNA or gDNA derived from T cells, B-cell-depleted T cells, or PBMCs.

TCRdb's table, derived via immunoSEQ multiplex PCR, lists solely in-frame clones and lacks some. This sample carries about 210,000 clones, 70% to 85% of them seen once, and the ten largest clones take 7.8%. In Seattle, patients joined the study during active infection and were tracked longitudinally. With 6 bases removed from V and 2 bases from J, the gap between germline ends came to 5 bases. The CDR3 loop spans 13 amino acids. In germline, CDR1 is MNHEY, CDR2 SVGAGI. The sequence was collected from a woman aged 80 or older with COVID-19, enrolled during active disease. The chain is built from TRBV6-5 and TRBJ2-6; the D is unclear. The sequencing sample was made of peripheral blood. CDR3 sequence: CASRRAGANVLTF. The CDR3 coding sequence is TGTGCCAGCAGGAGAGCTGGGGCCAACGTCCTGACTTTC.